These T cell receptor beta chains were read from a single sample in a study of sequential checkpoint blockade in melanoma. Assay: immunoSEQ multiplex PCR; the TCRdb copy retains only in-frame clones and omits some. The data contain 30,000 to 45,000 clones, 70% to 90% of them singletons. Source: CD8+ T cells sorted from blood (inferred from file names), taken from a patient given nivolumab and ipilimumab in sequence. The receptors derive from a human donor with melanoma. Both conserved end residues are part of each CDR3. The D gene is left open where the match is weak. A clone size is listed for some rows: how often the clone was seen (once, few, many), or a class if it is expanded.

j_call d_call v_call clone_size cdr3_nt cdr3_aa
TRBJ2-7 TRBD2 TRBV7-9 once TGTGCCAGCAGCGCCCTAGCGGGAGAAGGTGACGAGCAGTACTTC CASSALAGEGDEQYF
TRBJ2-3 TRBD2 TRBV9 - TGTGCCAGCAGCGCACCAAAGACTAGCGGGAGGAAAGATACGCAGTATTTT CASSAPKTSGRKDTQYF
TRBJ2-1 - TRBV19 - TGTGCCAGTAGTATTCAAGGGAGCGCCTACTCCTACAATGAGCAGTTCTTC CASSIQGSAYSYNEQFF
TRBJ2-7 TRBD1 TRBV27 - TGTGCCAGCAGTATGGACAGGAGTTCCTACGAGCAGTACTTC CASSMDRSSYEQYF
TRBJ1-2 - TRBV19 - TGTGCCAGTAGTATGTTCGGACAGACTAACTATGGCTACACCTTC CASSMFGQTNYGYTF
TRBJ1-1 TRBD1 TRBV4-2 - TGTGCCAGCAGCCAAAGACAGGGACTTGAAGCTTTCTTT CASSQRQGLEAFF
TRBJ2-4 - TRBV5-4 - TGTGCCAGCAGCTGGCAAAATGCCAAAAACATTCAGTACTTC CASSWQNAKNIQYF
TRBJ2-7 - TRBV11-2 - TGTGCCAGCAGCCCCGGAACAATGGAGACTGAAGAGCAGTACTTC CASSPGTMETEEQYF
TRBJ2-5 - TRBV5-4 - TGTGCCAGCAGCTTGAAAAGGGAGTTAGAGACCCAGTACTTC CASSLKRELETQYF
TRBJ2-2 - TRBV15 - TGTGCCACCAGCAGAGACCCCGACAGGTCCGGGGAGCTGTTTTTT CATSRDPDRSGELFF
TRBJ2-3 TRBD1 TRBV9 - TGTGCCAGCAGCGTAAATCCGGGACAGGGGATGATAGATACGCAGTATTTT CASSVNPGQGMIDTQYF
TRBJ2-7 TRBD1 TRBV28 - TGTGCCAGCAGTCCCGGGACAGGGTCCCACGAGCAGTACTTC CASSPGTGSHEQYF
TRBJ2-5 - TRBV4-2 - TGTGCCAGCAGCCAAGAATTCACAGGGACGGAGACCCAGTACTTC CASSQEFTGTETQYF
TRBJ1-2 - TRBV7-9 - TGTGCCACCTACGAAGTAGAAGCTGGCTACACCTTC CATYEVEAGYTF
TRBJ2-4 - TRBV2 - TGTGCCAGCAGTGAATTCAGTGGGGCGGTAATAGATGGCATTCAGTACTTC CASSEFSGAVIDGIQYF
TRBJ1-5 TRBD1 TRBV19 - TGTGCCAGTAGTATTGGACAGGGGTTAAGTCAGCCCCAGCATTTT CASSIGQGLSQPQHF
TRBJ2-3 TRBD1 TRBV27 - TGTGCCAGCAGTTTTGGACAGGGTGGTACGCCCGGTACAGATACGCAGTATTTT CASSFGQGGTPGTDTQYF
TRBJ1-2 TRBD1 TRBV11-3 - TGTGCCAGCAGCTATTTGACAGGGGTCTATGGCTACACCTTC CASSYLTGVYGYTF
TRBJ2-2 TRBD1 TRBV6-4 few TGTGCCAGCAGAGACCCCGGGACAGACACCGGGGAGCTGTTTTTT CASRDPGTDTGELFF
TRBJ2-7 - TRBV6-6 - TGTGCCAGCAGTTACGGTAGCGGAGCCCTCTCCTACGAGCAGTACTTC CASSYGSGALSYEQYF
TRBJ1-1 - TRBV5-6 once TGTGCCAGCAGCTTGGTGAGAGACAGGAACACTGAAGCTTTCTTT CASSLVRDRNTEAFF
TRBJ2-7 TRBD2 TRBV6-1 - TGTGCCAGCAGAGGGACTAGCGGATACGAGCAGTACTTC CASRGTSGYEQYF
TRBJ2-7 TRBD1 TRBV27 - TGTGCCAGCAGTCACGGGACAGGGCTCTACGAGCAGTACTTC CASSHGTGLYEQYF
TRBJ2-1 - TRBV27 - TGTGCCAGCAGTTTTACCGGCTACAATGAGCAGTTCTTC CASSFTGYNEQFF
TRBJ2-7 TRBD2 TRBV5-1 - TGCGCCAGCAGCTTGGTCCGGGCTAGCGGGAGTGGGTACGAGCAGTACTTC CASSLVRASGSGYEQYF
TRBJ2-7 TRBD2 TRBV6-1 - TGTGCCAGCAGTGAAGGAGGCGGGAGGGCCTACGAGCAGTACTTC CASSEGGGRAYEQYF